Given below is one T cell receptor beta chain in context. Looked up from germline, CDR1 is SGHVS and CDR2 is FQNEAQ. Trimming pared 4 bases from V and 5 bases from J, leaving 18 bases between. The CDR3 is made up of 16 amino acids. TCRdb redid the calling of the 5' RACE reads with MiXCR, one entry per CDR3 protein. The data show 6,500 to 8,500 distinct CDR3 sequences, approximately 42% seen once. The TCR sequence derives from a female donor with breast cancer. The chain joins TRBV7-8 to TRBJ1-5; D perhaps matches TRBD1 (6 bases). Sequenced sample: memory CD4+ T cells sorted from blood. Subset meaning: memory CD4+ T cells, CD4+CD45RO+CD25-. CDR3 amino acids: CASSSTPKQGDQPQHF. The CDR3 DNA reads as TGTGCCAGCAGCTCAACTCCGAAACAGGGAGATCAGCCCCAGCATTTT.